Listed here are 12 T cell receptor beta chains from one sample, sequenced in a study of T cell repertoires in cytomegalovirus infection. These TCRs are of unknown antigen specificity. TCRdb independently ran MiXCR on the reads; one entry per CDR3 protein. Of about 24,000 distinct CDR3 sequences in the sample, 22% were seen once. The material was CD8+ T cells from cultured PBMCs, obtained from culture after CMV antigen stimulation. The receptors shown here come from a human donor in good health (CMV status not recorded). Some clones in this sample may be carry-over from other donors' samples.

The chain's CDR3 is CASSQKTGSGYEQYF. CDR3 DNA: TGTGCCAGCAGCCAAAAGACAGGGAGCGGCTACGAGCAGTACTTC. The genes are TRBV3-1 and TRBJ2-7; 7 positions match TRBD1. There are 15 residues in the CDR3. With V trimmed by 2 bases and J by 3 bases, 7 bases remained unmatched. CDR1 and CDR2 (germline): LGHDT, YNNKEL (reference sequence).

There are a few counts of this clonotype. The chain combines TRBV6-1 with TRBJ1-6, with 8 bases fitting TRBD1. This CDR3 has 15 residues. Trimming took 1 base from V and 9 from J; bases not matched to a gene: 5. Germline V gene lookup returns CDR1 MNHNS and CDR2 SASEGT. The CDR3: CASSEEDRAASPLHF. The CDR3, as DNA: TGTGCCAGCAGTGAAGAGGACAGGGCGGCTTCACCCCTCCACTTT.

The chain combines TRBV6-6 with TRBJ2-1; perhaps TRBD2 as D (5 bases). This CDR3 has 16 amino acids. Germline V gives CDR1 MNHNY, CDR2 SVGAGI (reference sequence). V lost 5 bases, J lost 3 bases, and 17 bases lay in between. CDR3 nucleotide sequence: TGTGCCAGCAGTGCAGAGGGATCAGCCGTCTACAATGAGCAGTTCTTC. Translation: CASSAEGSAVYNEQFF.

The sample holds many counts of this clonotype. V is TRBV6-2 or TRBV6-3 and J is TRBJ2-4; 9 bases line up with TRBD1. The junction had 4 bases not matched to a gene; V was cut back by 6 bases and J by 1 base. This CDR3 is built from 15 residues. Germline V gives CDR1 MNHEY, CDR2 SVGEGT. CDR3 sequence (DNA): TGTGCCAGCAGCCGCGACAGGGGGGCCAAAAACATTCAGTACTTC. Protein: CASSRDRGAKNIQYF.

This chain connects TRBV15 to TRBJ2-1, with a possible D match to TRBD2 (6 bases). V dropped 8 bases and J dropped 3 bases, with 20 bases sitting between them. CDR3 length: 16 residues. CDR1 and CDR2 (germline): LNHNV, YYDKDF (reference sequence). CDR3 DNA: TGTGCCACCGCCTCGAGTCGGGGGAGCTGCTACAATGAGCAGTTCTTC. Its translation is CATASSRGSCYNEQFF.

This clonotype was observed at least ten times. This chain uses TRBV7-2 with TRBJ2-3; TRBD2 aligns across 9 bases. The CDR3 totals 16 residues. J gave up 5 bases and V 1 base, and 7 bases lay outside the gene matches. Per germline, CDR1 SGHTA and CDR2 FQGNSA. DNA of the CDR3: TGTGCCAGCAGCTTAGGCGGGGGGGCCGCCAGAGATACGCAGTATTTT. Protein: CASSLGGGAARDTQYF. Drawing the rest from reference TRBV7-2 and TRBJ2-3, the complete variable domain is GAGVSQSPSNKVTEKGKDVELRCDPISGHTALYWYRQSLGQGLEFLIYFQGNSAPDKSGLPSDRFSAERTGGSVSTLTIQRTQQEDSAVYLCASSLGGGAARDTQYFGPGTRLTVL.

Of note for this clonotype: Sequence at one end of the junction differs from germline and may be a read error. V is TRBV12-3 or TRBV12-4 and J is TRBJ2-1, with TRBD2 matching over 9 bases. The CDR3 consists of 14 residues. The chain's CDR3 is CASRLAGDLTEQFF. The CDR3, as DNA: TGTGCCAGCAGATTAGCGGGGGACCTTACTGAGCAGTTCTTC.

At least ten counts were recorded for this clonotype. The chain links TRBV10-3 to TRBJ2-7; possible D gene TRBD1, 5 bases. The CDR3 has 13 amino acids. CDR1 ENHRY and CDR2 SYGVKD come from the germline V gene. The V gene lost 6 bases and the J gene lost 4 bases, with 13 bases spanning the gap. The CDR3 reads CAISPGPEYEQYF. CDR3 in DNA: TGTGCCATCAGCCCAGGGCCCGAATACGAGCAGTACTTC.

This clonotype was observed a handful of times. The CDR3 region is CASSQDQGPSYEQYF. The CDR3, as DNA: TGCGCCAGCAGCCAAGATCAAGGGCCCTCCTACGAGCAGTACTTC. The chain links TRBV4-3 to TRBJ2-7; no definite D call. V gave up 0 bases and J gave up 0 bases, with 9 bases separating them. The CDR3 totals 15 residues. The germline V gene has CDR1 LGHNA and CDR2 YSLEER.

This clonotype appeared many times. The J gene is TRBJ2-3, the V gene TRBV7-6; D is undetermined. The CDR3 has 15 amino acids. The germline CDR1 and CDR2 sequences are SGHVS and FNYEAQ. V gave up 4 bases and J gave up 0 bases, with 11 bases separating them. CDR3 region: CASSSGPLSTDTQYF. CDR3 coding DNA: TGTGCCAGCAGCTCCGGCCCTCTTAGCACAGATACGCAGTATTTT.

In this sample, this clonotype turned up many times. This chain connects TRBV6-5 to TRBJ1-1; D uncertain. The length of the CDR3 is 11 residues. Germline values: CDR1 MNHEY, CDR2 SVGAGI. Trimming stripped 4 bases from V and 8 bases from J, with 8 bases between. The CDR3 protein is CASSFGLEAFF. CDR3 in DNA: TGTGCCAGCAGTTTTGGGCTAGAAGCTTTCTTT.

The V gene is TRBV7-3, the J gene TRBJ1-5, with a tentative D call TRBD1 (5 bases). The ends were cut back, 8 bases at V and 2 bases at J, with 10 bases in the middle. This CDR3 spans 13 amino acids. The germline gives CDR1 SGHTA, CDR2 FQGTGA. The CDR3 sequence: CASHGGGNQPQHF. In DNA, the CDR3 is TGTGCCAGCCACGGAGGGGGCAATCAGCCCCAGCATTTT.